The 26 T cell receptor beta chains given below trace back to one sample, sequenced in a study of CD8+ T cells in alopecia areata. The treatment here: oral pan-JAK inhibitor, 5-10 mg twice daily. Reverse transcription of extracted RNA yielded cDNA, which provided the sequencing template. The table came from immunoSEQ multiplex PCR; TCRdb's copy has only in-frame clones and leaves some out. The sample records about 74,000 clones, over 25% being singletons. This material consisted of CD8+ T cells sorted from blood, taken at week 4, from a patient treated with tofacitinib. These receptors originate from a human donor with alopecia areata.

V and J are TRBV29-1 and TRBJ2-2, with D unclear. The CDR3 is made up of 11 amino acids. Per germline, CDR1 SQVTM and CDR2 ANQGSEA. Trimming cost V 5 bases and J 8 bases, with 9 bases left between them. The DNA for the CDR3 is TGCAGCGTTTTAGTGTTAGGGGAGCTGTTTTTT. This gives the protein CSVLVLGELFF.

About this clone: Additional DNA sequences in this sample encode the identical CDR3. The J gene is TRBJ2-1, the V gene TRBV29-1; maybe TRBD2 (5 bases). CDR3 length: 12 amino acids. The germline V gene has CDR1 SQVTM and CDR2 ANQGSEA. The V end was cut by 3 bases, the J end by 2 bases, with 5 bases between. The CDR3 region is CSVERAYNEQFF. In DNA, the CDR3 is TGCAGCGTTGAGAGGGCCTACAATGAGCAGTTCTTC.

This clone was detected many times. The J gene is TRBJ2-1, the V gene TRBV5-8; 8 bases align to TRBD2. V shed 1 base, J shed 8 bases, and the junction held 5 bases outside the gene matches. The CDR3 loop spans 14 amino acids. Germline CDR1 and CDR2: SGHTS and YDEGEE. The CDR3 loop is CASSLTGGPYEQFF. CDR3 DNA: TGTGCCAGCAGCTTGACGGGAGGGCCGTATGAGCAGTTCTTC. Filled out from reference TRBV5-8 and TRBJ2-1, the complete variable domain reads EAGVTQSPTHLIKTRGQQATLRCSPISGHTSVYWYQQALGLGLQFLLWYDEGEERNRGNFPPRFSGRQFPNYSSELNVNALELEDSALYLCASSLTGGPYEQFFGPGTRLTVL.

The chain couples TRBV5-6 to TRBJ2-4; D not resolved. Germline CDR1 SGHDT, CDR2 YYEEEE. Trimming took 4 bases from V and 8 from J, leaving 16 bases between them. The CDR3 totals 14 residues. The CDR3 coding sequence is TGTGCCAGCAGCCCTTGGACCCAAGAGGACATTCAGTACTTC. Its translation: CASSPWTQEDIQYF.

This chain uses TRBV5-4 with TRBJ2-1, with D hard to call. CDR1 SGHNT and CDR2 YYREEE come from the germline V gene (reference sequence). V lost 0 bases, J lost 9 bases, and 7 bases lay in between. The CDR3 covers 12 residues. The CDR3, as DNA: TGTGCCAGCAGCTTGGGGCCTCTTGAGCAGTTCTTC. It yields the protein CASSLGPLEQFF.

The V call is TRBV7-9, the J call TRBJ2-2; D unresolved. Germline-derived CDR1 and CDR2 are SEHNR and FQNEAQ (reference sequence). V gave up 1 base and J gave up 5 bases, with 2 bases separating them. This CDR3 has 12 residues. The CDR3 loop reads CASSLETGELFF. The DNA of the CDR3 is TGTGCCAGCAGCTTAGAGACCGGGGAGCTGTTTTTT.

This clone has only a few counts. This chain joins TRBV6-5 and TRBJ2-1; no definite D call. Looked up from germline, CDR1 is MNHEY and CDR2 is SVGAGI. V lost 0 bases and J 8 bases, leaving 11 bases between the germline ends. The CDR3 totals 14 residues. CDR3 region: CASSYSRADHEQFF. In nucleotides, the CDR3 is TGTGCCAGCAGTTACTCACGGGCCGACCATGAGCAGTTCTTC.

This clone was observed a few times. The chain joins TRBV25-1 to TRBJ2-4, with D maybe TRBD1 (6 bases). Trimming stripped 4 bases from V and 4 bases from J, with 14 bases between. CDR3 size: 15 residues. CDR1 and CDR2 from the germline V gene are MGHDK and SYGVNS. As DNA, the CDR3 is TGTGCCAGCAGTGGGGTTGCGGACAGAAAAAACATTCAGTACTTC. Translated, it gives CASSGVADRKNIQYF.

V and J are TRBV7-9 and TRBJ1-1; 8 bases are shared with TRBD1. In germline, CDR1 is SEHNR, CDR2 FQNEAQ (reference sequence). With V trimmed by 0 bases and J by 4 bases, 4 bases remained unmatched. CDR3 length: 15 amino acids. The chain's CDR3 is CASSLANTGGTEAFF. In DNA, the CDR3 is TGTGCCAGCAGCTTAGCAAACACAGGGGGCACTGAAGCTTTCTTT. The full variable domain, rest sourced from reference TRBV7-9 and TRBJ1-1, is DTGVSQNPRHKITKRGQNVTFRCDPISEHNRLYWYRQTLGQGPEFLTYFQNEAQLEKSRLLSDRFSAERPKGSFSTLEIQRTEQGDSAMYLCASSLANTGGTEAFFGQGTRLTVV.

The chain joins TRBV9 to TRBJ2-1, with TRBD2 identical over 12 bases. With 7 bases clipped from V and 9 bases from J, the junction kept 8 bases outside the gene matches. CDR1 is SGDLS and CDR2 is YYNGEE in the germline V gene. The CDR3 covers 14 residues. CDR3: CASGLAGGLGEQFF. CDR3 in DNA: TGTGCCAGCGGCCTAGCGGGAGGGTTGGGTGAGCAGTTCTTC.

A word on this clone: One junction end disagrees with the germline gene, perhaps due to a read error. This sequence joins TRBV29-1 and TRBJ2-1; TRBD1 aligns across 10 bases. The germline gives CDR1 SQVTM, CDR2 ANQGSEA. The CDR3 runs to 17 residues. The CDR3: CSVEDPGQGISYNEQLF. The DNA for the CDR3 is TGCAGCGTTGAAGATCCGGGACAGGGGATCTCCTACAATGAGCAGCTCTTC.

The chain combines TRBV23-1 with TRBJ1-5; D gene uncertain. TRBV23-1 is given ORF status, its function remaining uncertain. There are 15 residues in the CDR3. Trimming left V 0 bases short and J 6 bases short, with 12 bases between. CDR3: CASSQSGGRFQPQHF. For the CDR3, the DNA is TGCGCCAGCAGTCAATCGGGCGGCCGTTTTCAGCCCCAGCATTTT.

V and J are TRBV5-4 and TRBJ2-3; 9 bases agree with TRBD2. Germline values: CDR1 SGHNT, CDR2 YYREEE (reference sequence). Trimming at V came to 5 bases and at J to 6 bases, leaving 10 bases not matched to a gene. This CDR3 region has 15 residues. In DNA form, the CDR3 reads TGTGCCAGCAGTTGGACTAGCGCGAGGGCGGATACGCAGTATTTT. Translating gives CASSWTSARADTQYF.

Only a few counts were recorded for this clone. The chain uses TRBV4-3 and TRBJ2-5; TRBD1 matches 8 bases. The J call is in doubt because the DNA end fits TRBJ2-7 better. The germline V gene has CDR1 LGHNA and CDR2 YSLEER. This CDR3 spans 14 amino acids. The CDR3 DNA reads as TGCGCCAGCAGCCAGGACAGGGTTTCCTACGAGCAGTACTTC. This encodes CASSQDRVSYEQYF.

About this clone itself: Other DNA sequences in the sample encode the same CDR3. The CDR3 DNA sequence: TGCAGCGTCCGACTTGGGTACGAGCAGTACTTC. It encodes CSVRLGYEQYF. The gene calls are TRBV29-1 and TRBJ2-7; D call uncertain. The V end lost 6 bases, the J end lost 4 bases, and 10 bases lay between the germline ends. CDR3 length equals 11 residues. Germline assignment: CDR1 SQVTM and CDR2 ANQGSEA.

In regard to this clone: Within the sample, other DNA sequences also encode this same CDR3. The J gene is TRBJ2-7, the V gene TRBV7-8; no definite D call. Looked up from germline, CDR1 is SGHVS and CDR2 is FQNEAQ. CDR3 length equals 12 residues. Between the trimmed V and J ends, which lost 3 bases and 0 bases, there was a span of 3 bases. The CDR3 sequence: CASSLGSYEQYF. The DNA of the CDR3 is TGTGCCAGCAGCTTGGGCTCCTACGAGCAGTACTTC.

This clone showed up just a few times. The chain uses TRBV11-2 and TRBJ1-2; maybe TRBD1 (6 bases). The CDR3 has 14 amino acids. Germline values: CDR1 SGHAT, CDR2 FQNNGV. Trimming cost V 5 bases and J 4 bases, with 14 bases left between them. The CDR3 DNA is TGTGCCAGCAGCCTAGGACAGATGGGCTATGGCTACACCTTC. Encoded protein: CASSLGQMGYGYTF.

This chain links TRBV7-9 with TRBJ1-1; D remains unclear. CDR1 and CDR2 from the germline V gene are SEHNR and FQNEAQ (reference sequence). This CDR3 region has 14 residues. Trimming shortened V by 1 base and J by 4 bases, and 10 bases separated the two germline ends. CDR3 DNA: TGTGCCAGCAGCTTAGGAGTAACGGGCACTGAAGCTTTCTTT. Translated: CASSLGVTGTEAFF.

This clone was counted between two and nine times. A single base is all that separates this from a far larger clone, so a read error is likely. The CDR3 nucleotides read TGCGCCAGCAGCGCGTTTGGGACTAGCCTCTCCGGGGAGCTGTTTTTT. It encodes CASSAFGTSLSGELFF. The chain joins TRBV5-1 to TRBJ2-2; 9 positions agree with TRBD2. J gave up 6 bases and V 4 bases, and 10 bases lay outside the gene matches. CDR1 SGHRS and CDR2 YFSETQ come from the germline V gene. This CDR3 comprises 16 residues.

J is TRBJ2-1 and V is TRBV4-1; D might be TRBD2 (6 bases). The CDR3 is made up of 13 amino acids. The V gene lost 8 bases and the J gene lost 5 bases, with 13 bases spanning the gap. CDR1 is MGHRA and CDR2 is YSYEKL in the germline V gene. CDR3 sequence reads: CASLHRENNEQFF. The CDR3, as DNA: TGCGCCAGCCTCCACCGGGAGAACAATGAGCAGTTCTTC.

The rearrangement joins TRBV29-1 to TRBJ2-7; D call uncertain. This CDR3 spans 12 amino acids. The germline V gene has CDR1 SQVTM and CDR2 ANQGSEA. V lost 6 bases and J 3 bases, leaving 12 bases between the germline ends. CDR3 nucleotides: TGCAGCGTCCTTGGGGTTGGCTACGAGCAGTACTTC. This gives the protein CSVLGVGYEQYF.

This sequence joins TRBV5-8 and TRBJ2-5; D not resolved. Germline V lookup: CDR1 SGHTS, CDR2 YDEGEE. The CDR3 totals 13 residues. V gave up 0 bases and J gave up 0 bases, with 3 bases separating them. The CDR3 coding sequence is TGTGCCAGCAGCTTGGGCAACCAAGAGACCCAGTACTTC. This codes for CASSLGNQETQYF. The variable domain in full, with the rest retrieved from reference TRBV5-8 and TRBJ2-5, is EAGVTQSPTHLIKTRGQQATLRCSPISGHTSVYWYQQALGLGLQFLLWYDEGEERNRGNFPPRFSGRQFPNYSSELNVNALELEDSALYLCASSLGNQETQYFGPGTRLLVL.

This clone was counted a few times. This chain links TRBV7-9 with TRBJ2-7, with TRBD2 matching 8 bases. J gave up 1 base and V 5 bases, and 7 bases lay outside the gene matches. The CDR3 consists of 15 residues. Looked up from germline, CDR1 is SEHNR and CDR2 is FQNEAQ (reference sequence). The CDR3 protein is CASSGLAGSSYEQYF. The CDR3 DNA follows: TGTGCCAGCAGCGGTCTAGCGGGCAGTTCCTACGAGCAGTACTTC.

The CDR3 DNA is TGTGCCACCTCCGGGAGCAATCAGCCCCAGCATTTT. This gives the protein CATSGSNQPQHF. The chain employs TRBV15 and TRBJ1-5; D unresolved. V was clipped by 8 bases and J by 1 base, with 6 bases between them. There are 12 residues in the CDR3. In germline, CDR1 is LNHNV, CDR2 YYDKDF (reference sequence).

There are a few counts of this clone. This rearrangement joins TRBV29-1 to TRBJ2-2, with D maybe TRBD1 (7 bases). Germline lookup yields CDR1 SQVTM and CDR2 ANQGSEA. V was clipped by 3 bases and J by 4 bases, with 12 bases between them. The CDR3 is made up of 14 amino acids. The chain's CDR3 is CSVEEGAGTGELFF. The DNA for the CDR3 is TGCAGCGTTGAGGAGGGGGCGGGCACCGGGGAGCTGTTTTTT.

The CDR3 DNA reads TGTGCCAGCAGTCAGGGACTAGCGGATGCCTACGAGCAGTACTTC. This codes for CASSQGLADAYEQYF. The chain combines TRBV6-5 with TRBJ2-7, with 11 bases identical to TRBD2. The V gene's germline CDR1 is MNHEY and CDR2 SVGAGI. J was trimmed by 2 bases and V by 5 bases; bases with no gene match: 5. CDR3 length: 15 amino acids.